A selection of T cell receptor beta chains follows, all from one sample in a study of OX40 agonist ivuxolimab in advanced cancers. Generated by immunoSEQ multiplex PCR, the TCRdb table keeps only in-frame clones and is missing some. This table has over 35,000 clones, roughly nine tenths appearing once. The source material was CD4+ or CD8+ T cells sorted from blood, sampled in a trial of the OX40 agonist ivuxolimab. These receptors came from an adult with an advanced solid tumor such as melanoma, head and neck, liver or kidney cancer. CDR3s include the opening cysteine and the closing phenylalanine or tryptophan. Each record gives: V gene, clone size, D gene, J gene, CDR3 protein, CDR3 DNA. The D gene is left open where the match is weak. Size tells how often a clone was seen (once, few, many) or the class of an expanded clone, and some rows leave it out.

TRBV27	NA	NA	TRBJ2-2	CASSRNGAGELFF	TGTGCCAGCAGTCGTAACGGGGCCGGGGAGCTGTTTTTT
TRBV6-1	NA	NA	TRBJ1-1	CASSVLGMGAFF	TGTGCCAGCAGTGTGTTAGGGATGGGAGCTTTCTTT
TRBV28	NA	TRBD2	TRBJ2-1	CASRPGGAGGDNEQFF	TGTGCCAGCAGGCCGGGGGGAGCGGGAGGCGACAATGAGCAGTTCTTC
TRBV10-1	NA	TRBD1	TRBJ2-3	CASSPGQDPHTQYF	TGCGCCAGCAGTCCTGGACAGGACCCCCATACGCAGTATTTT
TRBV7-9	NA	TRBD2	TRBJ2-7	CATGTSGSYEQYF	TGCGCCACCGGGACTAGCGGATCCTACGAGCAGTACTTC
TRBV27	NA	TRBD1	TRBJ2-7	CASSFSFRGRGPNEQYF	TGTGCCAGCAGTTTCTCCTTCCGAGGCAGGGGGCCCAACGAGCAGTACTTC
TRBV5-6	NA	TRBD2	TRBJ2-1	CASSLRGEQEQFF	TGTGCCAGCAGCCTCCGGGGGGAACAAGAGCAGTTCTTC
TRBV19	NA	NA	TRBJ1-2	CASTGTDSTFYGYTF	TGTGCCAGCACCGGGACCGACAGTACGTTCTATGGCTACACCTTC
TRBV6-4	NA	TRBD2	TRBJ2-7	CASTGLAGLVYEQYF	TGTGCCAGCACCGGACTAGCGGGACTAGTATACGAGCAGTACTTC
TRBV5-1	NA	TRBD1	TRBJ1-2	CASSLAGQGYYGYTF	TGCGCCAGCAGCTTGGCTGGACAGGGGTACTATGGCTACACCTTC
TRBV11-2	NA	NA	TRBJ2-7	CASSLRGAGGSQQYF	TGTGCCAGCAGCTTAAGGGGGGCAGGGGGTTCCCAGCAGTACTTC
TRBV18	NA	NA	TRBJ2-3	CASSPYLYSTDTQYF	TGTGCCAGCTCACCGTACCTTTATAGCACAGATACGCAGTATTTT
TRBV28	once	TRBD1	TRBJ1-6	CASSLTGRGVSPLHF	TGTGCCAGCAGCCTGACAGGGCGGGGTGTTTCACCCCTCCACTTT
TRBV2	once	NA	TRBJ1-2	CASRGSNGYTF	TGTGCCAGCAGAGGCTCAAACGGCTACACCTTC
TRBV9	NA	NA	TRBJ2-7	CASSAQGGWYEQYF	TGTGCCAGCAGCGCACAGGGAGGATGGTACGAGCAGTACTTC
TRBV27	NA	TRBD1	TRBJ2-2	CASSTIQGINTGELFF	TGTGCCAGCAGTACCATACAGGGGATCAACACCGGGGAGCTGTTTTTT
TRBV21-1	NA	NA	TRBJ1-5	CASSKGGKGNQPQHF	TGTGCCAGCAGCAAAGGGGGAAAGGGCAATCAGCCCCAGCATTTT
TRBV30	NA	NA	TRBJ2-6	CAWSGHSSGANVLTF	TGTGCCTGGAGTGGCCACAGCTCTGGGGCCAACGTCCTGACTTTC
TRBV30	NA	NA	TRBJ2-3	CAWSLGTERPYF	TGTGCCTGGAGCCTTGGGACGGAGAGACCGTATTTT
TRBV13	once	NA	TRBJ2-1	CASSRRGGEQFF	TGTGCCAGCAGCCGAAGGGGCGGTGAGCAGTTCTTC
TRBV5-5	NA	NA	TRBJ2-7	CASSRQTGGTYEQYF	TGTGCCAGCAGCCGACAAACAGGTGGTACCTACGAGCAGTACTTC
TRBV10-3	NA	NA	TRBJ2-3	CAISGLGDTQYF	TGTGCCATCAGTGGACTAGGAGATACGCAGTATTTT
TRBV4-1	once	NA	TRBJ2-3	CASSRMGGSTDTQYF	TGCGCCAGCAGTCGCATGGGCGGTAGCACAGATACGCAGTATTTT
TRBV7-2	NA	TRBD2	TRBJ2-1	CASSSSGLAGRNEQFF	TGTGCCAGCAGCTCCAGCGGGTTAGCGGGGCGCAATGAGCAGTTCTTC
TRBV28	NA	NA	TRBJ2-7	CASTVGGGSSYEQYF	TGTGCCAGCACCGTCGGGGGCGGGAGCTCCTACGAGCAGTACTTC
TRBV4-2	NA	NA	TRBJ1-5	CASSQASGSDSQPQHF	TGTGCCAGCAGCCAAGCCTCAGGGTCGGACAGTCAGCCCCAGCATTTT
TRBV9	medium-sized	NA	TRBJ1-4	CASSVTDGGEKLFF	TGTGCCAGCAGCGTAACCGATGGTGGTGAAAAACTGTTTTTT
TRBV18	NA	NA	TRBJ2-1	CASSPLGTVPYNEQFF	TGTGCCAGCTCACCGTTGGGGACTGTTCCCTACAATGAGCAGTTCTTC
TRBV15	few	NA	TRBJ2-5	CATSRTGETQYF	TGTGCCACCAGCAGAACTGGGGAGACCCAGTACTTC
TRBV11-2	NA	NA	TRBJ1-3	CASSLEFRGNTIYF	TGTGCCAGCAGCTTAGAATTTCGGGGAAACACCATATATTTT
TRBV11-2	NA	NA	TRBJ1-4	CASSPGSTNEKLFF	TGTGCCAGCAGCCCGGGAAGCACTAATGAAAAACTGTTTTTT
TRBV15	NA	TRBD1	TRBJ1-5	CATSKGQGIQPQHF	TGTGCCACCAGCAAGGGACAGGGAATCCAGCCCCAGCATTTT
TRBV28	NA	NA	TRBJ2-2	CASSLLGVAGRLNTGELFF	TGTGCCAGCAGTTTATTAGGAGTTGCGGGACGCCTGAACACCGGGGAGCTGTTTTTT
TRBV5-6	once	TRBD2	TRBJ2-1	CASSPSVAGAYNEQFF	TGTGCCAGCAGCCCATCCGTAGCGGGGGCCTACAATGAGCAGTTCTTC
TRBV2	NA	NA	TRBJ2-7	CASMIQGVQYF	TGTGCCAGCATGATACAGGGTGTGCAGTACTTC
TRBV7-3	NA	NA	TRBJ2-1	CASSPGGANYNEQFF	TGTGCCAGCAGCCCCGGCGGGGCCAACTACAATGAGCAGTTCTTC
TRBV7-9	NA	NA	TRBJ1-5	CASSLSSNQPQHF	TGTGCCAGCAGCTTAAGTAGCAATCAGCCCCAGCATTTT
TRBV28	few	NA	TRBJ2-1	CASSLGIGQGVINEQFF	TGTGCCAGCAGTTTAGGTATAGGGCAGGGAGTGATCAATGAGCAGTTCTTC
TRBV9	NA	NA	TRBJ2-7	CASSPDPGSGLREQYF	TGTGCCAGCAGCCCCGACCCCGGGAGCGGCCTCCGAGAGCAGTACTTC
TRBV7-9	NA	NA	TRBJ2-1	CASSSDSFSKQFF	TGTGCCAGCAGCTCGGACTCATTTTCTAAGCAGTTCTTC
TRBV11-2	NA	NA	TRBJ2-7	CASSPLLRGGYEQYF	TGTGCCAGCAGCCCCCTTTTAAGGGGAGGCTACGAGCAGTACTTC
TRBV15	NA	NA	TRBJ1-2	CATSRDYGQLIYGYTF	TGTGCCACCAGCAGAGATTACGGACAACTCATTTATGGCTACACCTTC
TRBV5-1	NA	TRBD1	TRBJ2-3	CASSLDRGTGDTQYF	TGCGCCAGCAGCTTGGACAGGGGCACAGGAGATACGCAGTATTTT
TRBV7-9	NA	NA	TRBJ1-6	CASSLVSTTLHF	TGTGCCAGCAGCTTAGTCAGTACCACCCTCCACTTT
TRBV2	NA	NA	TRBJ1-5	CASNGANQPQHF	TGTGCCAGCAACGGAGCCAATCAGCCCCAGCATTTT
TRBV19	NA	TRBD1	TRBJ1-2	CASSAQDRFYGYTF	TGTGCCAGTAGTGCCCAGGACAGGTTCTATGGCTACACCTTC
TRBV30	NA	TRBD1	TRBJ1-2	CAWRAQGENYGYTF	TGTGCCTGGAGGGCCCAGGGGGAGAACTATGGCTACACCTTC
TRBV2	once	NA	TRBJ2-2	CASNGRRATGELFF	TGTGCCAGCAACGGCAGAAGGGCCACCGGGGAGCTGTTTTTT
TRBV2	NA	NA	TRBJ2-3	CASSESRGLQGTDTQYF	TGTGCCAGCAGTGAAAGCCGCGGACTTCAAGGTACAGATACGCAGTATTTT
TRBV7-3	NA	TRBD1	TRBJ1-1	CASSRNGQGNTEAFF	TGTGCCAGCAGCCGAAACGGACAGGGGAACACTGAAGCTTTCTTT
TRBV7-3	NA	NA	TRBJ2-1	CASSPGQEQFF	TGTGCCAGCAGCCCCGGACAGGAGCAGTTCTTC
TRBV10-1	NA	NA	TRBJ2-2	CASSFGALGTGELFF	TGCGCCAGCAGTTTCGGGGCCTTGGGCACCGGGGAGCTGTTTTTT
TRBV14	NA	NA	TRBJ2-3	CASSQSTPFTDTQYF	TGTGCCAGCAGCCAATCTACCCCATTCACAGATACGCAGTATTTT
TRBV9	NA	NA	TRBJ2-5	CASSEGGTDETQYF	TGTGCCAGCAGCGAAGGAGGCACGGATGAGACCCAGTACTTC
TRBV4-2	NA	NA	TRBJ1-2	CASSQEGRGRLGGYTF	TGTGCCAGCAGCCAAGAGGGGAGGGGCCGCCTCGGGGGCTACACCTTC
TRBV4-1	NA	NA	TRBJ1-1	CASSQGLQTEAFF	TGCGCCAGCAGCCAAGGTCTGCAAACTGAAGCTTTCTTT
TRBV9	NA	TRBD2	TRBJ2-7	CASSAGLAGRNEQYF	TGTGCCAGCAGCGCTGGACTAGCGGGGAGAAACGAGCAGTACTTC
TRBV7-2	NA	TRBD1	TRBJ2-3	CASSRDSSVDTQYF	TGTGCCAGCAGCCGGGACAGCTCGGTAGATACGCAGTATTTT
TRBV4-1	NA	NA	TRBJ1-5	CASSQEAPIVGQPQHF	TGCGCCAGCAGCCAAGAAGCTCCTATCGTAGGTCAGCCCCAGCATTTT